This TCR beta chain was captured in a study of blood T cell repertoires in COVID-19. Study-wide context: Material from acute and convalescent COVID-19 was sourced from the United States, Italy and Spain. From T cells, B-cell-depleted T cells, or PBMCs came the material, which was cDNA or gDNA.

Per the original methods: The authors estimated nucleated cell counts from reference gene primer amplification. Using immunoSEQ multiplex PCR, the repertoire was profiled, and TCRdb retains in-frame clones only, with some absent. V and J calls plus clone size are reproduced from that table; the DNA served to infer D and trimming. The table has fewer than 130,000 clones, approximately 69% seen once; the top ten hold about 5.9%. The CDR3 consists of 16 residues. V gave up 5 bases and J gave up 0 bases; unmatched junction bases: 7. Germline CDR1 reads LNHDA; CDR2 reads SQIVND (reference sequence). The rearrangement uses TRBV19 and TRBJ1-3, with 7 bases that match TRBD1. Sequences were obtained from peripheral blood. This receptor was identified in a man older than 75 with acute or convalescent COVID-19. CDR3 protein: CASSGHRGNSGNTIYF. Written as DNA, the CDR3 is TGTGCCAGTAGTGGCCACAGGGGCAACTCTGGAAACACCATATATTTT.